The 21 T cell receptor beta chains below come from one sample, sequenced in a study of CD8+CD57+ T cells in acquired aplastic anemia. The template used for profiling TCR beta VDJ and CDR3 was genomic DNA. TCRdb reanalysed the reads using MiXCR and keeps one entry per CDR3 protein. The sample carries 35,000 to 50,000 distinct CDR3 sequences, approximately 67% recorded once. What was sequenced was sorted CD4+, CD8+, or CD8+CD57+ T cells (not recorded which) from PBMCs. The receptors here all came from a human donor in good health, serving as a control.

This chain joins TRBV5-1 and TRBJ1-3; D ambiguous. Germline CDR1 reads SGHRS; CDR2 reads YFSETQ. With 4 bases removed from V and 4 bases from J, the gap between germline ends came to 15 bases. The CDR3 totals 15 residues. The CDR3 protein is CASSAAGILGNTIYF. For the CDR3, the DNA is TGCGCCAGCAGCGCCGCCGGGATTTTAGGAAACACCATATATTTT.

J is TRBJ1-2 and V is TRBV15; 7 nucleotides agree with TRBD1. The CDR3 covers 14 residues. The V segment lost 6 bases and the J segment 2 bases; nucleotides outside the gene matches: 6. Per the germline V gene, CDR1 is LNHNV and CDR2 is YYDKDF (reference sequence). CDR3 protein: CATSWTGSNYGYTF. CDR3 DNA sequence: TGTGCCACCAGTTGGACAGGTTCGAACTATGGCTACACCTTC.

The V and J genes are TRBV11-1 and TRBJ2-3, with 7 positions matching TRBD2. The CDR3 has 15 residues. In germline, CDR1 is SGHAT, CDR2 FQDESV (reference sequence). V gave up 4 bases and J gave up 1 base; unmatched junction bases: 5. CDR3 in amino acids: CASSSTAGGTDTQYF. The CDR3 DNA sequence: TGTGCCAGCAGCTCAACCGCGGGGGGCACAGATACGCAGTATTTT.

The J gene is TRBJ2-3, the V gene TRBV15; possible D gene TRBD1, 6 bases. This CDR3 has 15 residues. Germline V gene sequence: CDR1 LNHNV, CDR2 YYDKDF (reference sequence). Trimming took 5 bases from V and 0 from J, leaving 12 bases between them. The CDR3 DNA reads TGTGCCACCAGCGGTCGACAGGCTAGCACAGATACGCAGTATTTT. Protein product: CATSGRQASTDTQYF.

This clonotype appeared many times. The genes are TRBV6-1 and TRBJ1-2; no firm D call. The germline V and J ends were trimmed by 3 bases and 2 bases, with 4 bases remaining between them. Germline CDR1 is MNHNS and CDR2 is SASEGT. This CDR3 region has 12 residues. The CDR3 is CASSDENYGYTF. The CDR3 DNA sequence: TGTGCCAGCAGTGACGAGAACTATGGCTACACCTTC.

The chain carries TRBV15 and TRBJ1-6; 10 bases fit TRBD1. The CDR3 covers 15 residues. Germline assignment: CDR1 LNHNV and CDR2 YYDKDF (reference sequence). J lost 10 bases, V lost 3 bases, and 6 bases had no gene match. This chain's CDR3 is CATSSYGQGDSPLHF. The CDR3 DNA reads as TGTGCCACCAGCAGCTACGGACAGGGGGACTCACCCCTCCACTTT. The entire variable domain, with the rest obtained from reference TRBV15 and TRBJ1-6, is as follows: DAMVIQNPRYQVTQFGKPVTLSCSQTLNHNVMYWYQQKSSQAPKLLFHYYDKDFNNEADTPDNFQSRRPNTSFCFLDIRSPGLGDTAMYLCATSSYGQGDSPLHFGNGTRLTVT.

There are many counts of this clonotype. The chain is built from TRBV11-2 and TRBJ2-3; D is perhaps TRBD1 or TRBD2 (5 bases each). The CDR3 is 15 amino acids. Germline-derived CDR1 and CDR2 are SGHAT and FQNNGV. V lost 1 base, J lost 1 base, and 9 bases lay in between. CDR3 region: CASSLVLGGTDTQYF. As DNA, the CDR3 is TGTGCCAGCAGCTTAGTATTGGGGGGCACAGATACGCAGTATTTT.

Worth noting for this clonotype: An end of the junction does not agree with germline; a read error may underlie this. The chain uses TRBV6-1 and TRBJ2-1; no reliable D call. Germline loops: CDR1 MNHNS, CDR2 SASEGT. This CDR3 contains 17 residues. The CDR3 here is CASSEGENTAQYNEQFF. DNA of the CDR3: TGTGCCAGCAGTGAAGGGGAAAATACTGCTCAATACAACGAGCAGTTCTTC.

V usage is TRBV19 and J usage is TRBJ2-7, with no clear D. CDR1 is LNHDA, CDR2 SQIVND, per germline (reference sequence). The CDR3 extends over 14 amino acids. Trimming removed 5 bases from V and 2 bases from J, with 13 bases in between. The CDR3 bases are TGTGCCAGTAGTTTCACCAGCCAGACCTACGAGCAGTACTTC. It encodes CASSFTSQTYEQYF.

This chain uses TRBV2 with TRBJ2-3; 14 nucleotides match TRBD2. Looked up from germline, CDR1 is SNHLY and CDR2 is FYNNEI. V dropped 6 bases and J dropped 5; count of bases not matched to a gene: 4. This CDR3 spans 15 amino acids. CDR3 DNA: TGTGCCAGCAGAGGACTAGCGGGAGGCTTAGATACGCAGTATTTT. Translation: CASRGLAGGLDTQYF.

By sample share, this clonotype is medium-sized (0.01 to 0.1%). The genes are TRBV2 and TRBJ2-7, with 8 bases fitting TRBD1. Germline V gives CDR1 SNHLY, CDR2 FYNNEI. The CDR3 extends over 15 amino acids. The trim removed 3 bases at V and 2 bases at J, leaving 6 bases unmatched. Here the CDR3 reads CASSESRGLAYEQYF. The CDR3 DNA sequence: TGTGCCAGCAGTGAGTCCAGGGGGCTCGCCTACGAGCAGTACTTC.

The rearrangement links TRBV10-3 to TRBJ2-1; D is perhaps TRBD2 (5 bases). CDR1 ENHRY and CDR2 SYGVKD come from the germline V gene. Deletions cut 2 bases from V and 9 bases from J, with 11 bases between. The CDR3 has 13 amino acids. The CDR3 nucleotides are TGTGCCATCAGTGAGGAACATGGAGGTGAGCAGTTCTTC. This translates into CAISEEHGGEQFF.

This clonotype was seen only a few times. The rearrangement joins TRBV7-9 to TRBJ2-7, with D perhaps matching TRBD1 (7 bases). The assigned J gene may be wrong: the sequence end matches TRBJ2-5 better. Per the germline V gene, CDR1 is SEHNR and CDR2 is FQNEAQ (reference sequence). CDR3 length: 13 residues. CDR3 in amino acids: CASSWQGGETQYF. CDR3 sequence (DNA): TGTGCCAGCAGCTGGCAGGGGGGAGAGACCCAGTACTTC.

This clonotype was seen just once. The chain has TRBV20-1 and TRBJ2-7; TRBD1 is a possible D gene (6 bases). The CDR3 loop spans 11 amino acids. V was cut by 6 bases and J by 3 bases, with 9 bases left in between. Germline assignment: CDR1 DFQATT and CDR2 SNEGSKA (reference sequence). CDR3 nucleotides: TGCAGTGCCAAACAGGGCTACGAGCAGTACTTC. Protein sequence: CSAKQGYEQYF.

This clonotype has a count of ten or more. The chain links TRBV19 to TRBJ1-5; a weak D match, TRBD1 (6 bases). CDR1 is LNHDA and CDR2 is SQIVND in the germline V gene (reference sequence). V was shortened by 6 bases and J by 1 base, with 13 bases between the two germline ends. CDR3 length: 15 amino acids. The CDR3 sequence: CASRPQGESNQPQHF. Written as DNA, the CDR3 is TGTGCCAGTAGGCCACAGGGTGAAAGCAATCAGCCCCAGCATTTT.

This clonotype has a count of ten or more. V usage is TRBV5-4 and J usage is TRBJ1-3, with D maybe TRBD1 (6 bases). This CDR3 has 17 amino acids. The V gene lost 2 bases and the J gene lost 4 bases, with 19 bases spanning the gap. Germline loops: CDR1 SGHNT, CDR2 YYREEE (reference sequence). CDR3 region: CASSFSPTGSTGNTIYF. DNA for the CDR3: TGTGCCAGCAGCTTCAGCCCCACAGGGAGTACAGGAAACACCATATATTTT.

A single count supports this clonotype. The rearrangement joins TRBV19 to TRBJ1-5, with unresolved D. From germline, CDR1 is LNHDA and CDR2 SQIVND (reference sequence). This CDR3 has 14 amino acids. Between the trimmed V and J ends, which lost 4 bases and 3 bases, there was a span of 10 bases. CDR3 loop: CASSTAWVNQPQHF. The DNA of the CDR3 is TGTGCCAGTAGTACGGCGTGGGTCAATCAGCCCCAGCATTTT.

This clonotype was observed many times. The chain employs TRBV6-2 or TRBV6-3 and TRBJ1-1; no clear D. CDR1 is MNHEY and CDR2 is SVGEGT in the germline V gene. V shed 6 bases and J shed 2 bases, with 7 bases lying between them. The CDR3 has 12 amino acids. CDR3 region: CASSRENTEAFF. CDR3 bases: TGTGCCAGCAGCCGAGAAAACACTGAAGCTTTCTTT.

This clonotype was seen ten or more times. The genes are TRBV12-3 or TRBV12-4 and TRBJ2-1; maybe TRBD2 (6 bases). The V gene lost 8 bases and the J gene lost 3 bases, with 8 bases spanning the gap. This CDR3 has 12 amino acids. The CDR3 here is CASRLGYNEQFF. The CDR3 nucleotides are TGTGCCAGCCGACTAGGCTACAATGAGCAGTTCTTC.

CDR3 sequence reads: CSASQAGAEAFF. The DNA for the CDR3 is TGCAGTGCTAGTCAGGCGGGGGCTGAAGCTTTCTTT. The chain is built from TRBV20-1 and TRBJ1-1; D is perhaps TRBD1 (5 bases). The germline V gene has CDR1 DFQATT and CDR2 SNEGSKA (reference sequence). The length of the CDR3 is 12 residues. V dropped 3 bases and J dropped 6 bases, with 11 bases sitting between them.

The J gene is TRBJ1-6, the V gene TRBV7-9; D unclear. V was shortened by 1 base and J by 7 bases, with 11 bases between the two germline ends. The CDR3 is 15 amino acids. From germline, CDR1 is SEHNR and CDR2 FQNEAQ (reference sequence). CDR3 sequence reads: CASSLGTSENSPLHF. The CDR3 DNA is TGTGCCAGCAGCTTAGGGACTTCCGAAAATTCACCCCTCCACTTT.